The sequence of this TCR beta chain was determined in a study of T-cell reconstitution after alpha-beta-depleted transplantation in children. Broader study findings: TCRbeta diversity was high at day 60 in some patients (a result of surviving recipient T cells and thymic progenitors). T-cell counts and diversity at one year post-transplant came mainly from newly produced T cells.

The authors prepared the TCRbeta library with unique molecular identifiers. A single record per CDR3 protein comes from TCRdb applying MiXCR to the PCR reads. In the table there are approximately 300,000 distinct CDR3 sequences, roughly 11% of which are singletons. This clonotype has a count of ten or more. No antigen is known for it. Per germline, CDR1 SGHRS and CDR2 YFSETQ. The V and J ends lost 4 bases and 0 bases respectively, with 7 bases between them. CDR3 length: 14 residues. This specimen consisted of peripheral blood, obtained 180 days after TCRalphabeta/CD19-depleted stem cell transplant. The chain joins TRBV5-1 to TRBJ2-2; no definite D call. This receptor was taken from a male patient between 2 and 10 years old who had a stem cell transplant for chronic granulomatous disease, so the T cells may come from the graft donor. CDR3 bases: TGCGCCAGCAGCATCGTCCCGAACACCGGGGAGCTGTTTTTT. Protein: CASSIVPNTGELFF.